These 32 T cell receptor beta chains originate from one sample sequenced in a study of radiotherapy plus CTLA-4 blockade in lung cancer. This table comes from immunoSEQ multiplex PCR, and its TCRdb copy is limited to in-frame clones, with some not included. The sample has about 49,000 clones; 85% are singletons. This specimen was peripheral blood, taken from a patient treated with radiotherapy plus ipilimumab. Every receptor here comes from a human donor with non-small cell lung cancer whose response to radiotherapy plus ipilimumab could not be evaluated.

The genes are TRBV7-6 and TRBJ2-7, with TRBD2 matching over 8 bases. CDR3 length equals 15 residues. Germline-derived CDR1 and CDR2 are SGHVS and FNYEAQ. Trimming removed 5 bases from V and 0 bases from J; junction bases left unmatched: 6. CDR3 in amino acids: CASSPGAGGSYEQYF. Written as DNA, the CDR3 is TGTGCCAGCAGCCCCGGGGCGGGAGGCTCCTACGAGCAGTACTTC.

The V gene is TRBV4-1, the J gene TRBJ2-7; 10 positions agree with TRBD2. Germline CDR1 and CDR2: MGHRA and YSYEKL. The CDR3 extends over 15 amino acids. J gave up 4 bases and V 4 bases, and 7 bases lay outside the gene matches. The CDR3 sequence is CASSLQAGGPYEQYF. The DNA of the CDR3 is TGCGCCAGCAGCCTCCAAGCGGGAGGGCCATACGAGCAGTACTTC.

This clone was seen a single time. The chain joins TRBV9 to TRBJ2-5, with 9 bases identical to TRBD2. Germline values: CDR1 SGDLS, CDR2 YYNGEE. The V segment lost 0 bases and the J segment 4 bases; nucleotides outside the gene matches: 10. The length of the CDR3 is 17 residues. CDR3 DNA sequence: TGTGCCAGCAGCGTAGATCCTAGCGGGAACGGGGCAGAGACCCAGTACTTC. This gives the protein CASSVDPSGNGAETQYF.

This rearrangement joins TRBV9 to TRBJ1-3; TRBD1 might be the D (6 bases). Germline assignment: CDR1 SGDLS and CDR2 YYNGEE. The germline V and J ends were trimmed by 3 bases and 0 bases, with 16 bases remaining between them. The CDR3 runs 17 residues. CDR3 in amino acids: CASSAYRDTSSGNTIYF. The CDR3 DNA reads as TGTGCCAGCAGCGCCTACCGGGACACCAGCTCTGGAAACACCATATATTTT. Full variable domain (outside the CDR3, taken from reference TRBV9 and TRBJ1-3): DSGVTQTPKHLITATGQRVTLRCSPRSGDLSVYWYQQSLDQGLQFLIQYYNGEERAKGNILERFSAQQFPDLHSELNLSSLELGDSALYFCASSAYRDTSSGNTIYFGEGSWLTVV.

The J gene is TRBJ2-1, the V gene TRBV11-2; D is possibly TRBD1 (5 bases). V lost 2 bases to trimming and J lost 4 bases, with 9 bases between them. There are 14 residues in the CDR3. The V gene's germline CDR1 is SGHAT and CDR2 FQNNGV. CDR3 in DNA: TGTGCCAGCAGCTTACAGGGTTCGTACAATGAGCAGTTCTTC. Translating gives CASSLQGSYNEQFF.

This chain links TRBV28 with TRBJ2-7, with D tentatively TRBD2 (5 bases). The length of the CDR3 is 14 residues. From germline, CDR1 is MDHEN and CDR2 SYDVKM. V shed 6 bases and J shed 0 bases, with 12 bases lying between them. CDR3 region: CASSPATNSYEQYF. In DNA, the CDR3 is TGTGCCAGCAGCCCAGCGACTAACTCCTACGAGCAGTACTTC.

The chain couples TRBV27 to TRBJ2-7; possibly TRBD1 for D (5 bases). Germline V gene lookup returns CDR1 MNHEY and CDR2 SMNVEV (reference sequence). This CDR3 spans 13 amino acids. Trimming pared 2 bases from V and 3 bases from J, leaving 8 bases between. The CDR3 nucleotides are TGTGCCAGCAGTTTACGACAGAACTACGAGCAGTACTTC. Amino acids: CASSLRQNYEQYF.

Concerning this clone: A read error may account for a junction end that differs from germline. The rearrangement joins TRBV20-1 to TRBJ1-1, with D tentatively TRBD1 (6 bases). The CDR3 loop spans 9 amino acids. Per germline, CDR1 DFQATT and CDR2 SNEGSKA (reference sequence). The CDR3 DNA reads TGCAGTGCTGATACCCGGGACATTTTT. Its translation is CSADTRDIF.

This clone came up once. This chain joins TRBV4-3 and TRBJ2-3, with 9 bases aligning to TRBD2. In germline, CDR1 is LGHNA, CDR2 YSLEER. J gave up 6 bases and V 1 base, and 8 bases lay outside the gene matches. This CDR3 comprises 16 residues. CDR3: CASSQAAGGGLDTQYF. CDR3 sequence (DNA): TGCGCCAGCAGCCAAGCGGCGGGAGGGGGGCTGGATACGCAGTATTTT.

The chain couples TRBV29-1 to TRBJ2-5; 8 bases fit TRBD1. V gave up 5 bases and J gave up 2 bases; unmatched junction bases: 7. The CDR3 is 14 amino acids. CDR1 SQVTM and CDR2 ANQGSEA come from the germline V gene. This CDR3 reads CSVRDRSAQETQYF. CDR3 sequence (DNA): TGCAGCGTTCGGGACAGGAGCGCTCAAGAGACCCAGTACTTC.

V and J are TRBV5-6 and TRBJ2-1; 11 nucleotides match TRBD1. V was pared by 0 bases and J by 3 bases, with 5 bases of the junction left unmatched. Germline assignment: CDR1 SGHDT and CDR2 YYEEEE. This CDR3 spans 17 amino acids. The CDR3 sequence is CASSLVGGTGGYNEQFF. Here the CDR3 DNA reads TGTGCCAGCAGCTTGGTCGGAGGGACAGGGGGCTACAATGAGCAGTTCTTC. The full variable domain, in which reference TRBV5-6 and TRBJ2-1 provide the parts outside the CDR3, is DAGVTQSPTHLIKTRGQQVTLRCSPKSGHDTVSWYQQALGQGPQFIFQYYEEEERQRGNFPDRFSGHQFPNYSSELNVNALLLGDSALYLCASSLVGGTGGYNEQFFGPGTRLTVL.

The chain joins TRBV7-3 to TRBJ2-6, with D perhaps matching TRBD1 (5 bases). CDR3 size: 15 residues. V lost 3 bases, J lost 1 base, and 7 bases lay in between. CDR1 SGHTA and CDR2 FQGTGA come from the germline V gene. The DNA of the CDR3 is TGTGCCAGCAGCTTCCAGGGATCTGGGGCCAACGTCCTGACTTTC. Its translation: CASSFQGSGANVLTF.

In DNA form, the CDR3 reads TGTGCCAGCAGTTACGGGACTAGCGTCTATGAGCAGTTCTTC. Translating gives CASSYGTSVYEQFF. This chain links TRBV6-6 with TRBJ2-1, with TRBD2 identical over 10 bases. With V trimmed by 2 bases and J by 8 bases, 3 bases remained unmatched. Germline V gives CDR1 MNHNY, CDR2 SVGAGI (reference sequence). The CDR3 is made up of 14 amino acids.

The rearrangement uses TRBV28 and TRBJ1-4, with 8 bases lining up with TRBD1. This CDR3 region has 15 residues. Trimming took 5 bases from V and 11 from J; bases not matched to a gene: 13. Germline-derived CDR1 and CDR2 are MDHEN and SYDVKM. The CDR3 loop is CASSRAGNTGGKLFF. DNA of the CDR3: TGTGCCAGCAGTCGGGCCGGGAATACAGGGGGGAAACTGTTTTTT.

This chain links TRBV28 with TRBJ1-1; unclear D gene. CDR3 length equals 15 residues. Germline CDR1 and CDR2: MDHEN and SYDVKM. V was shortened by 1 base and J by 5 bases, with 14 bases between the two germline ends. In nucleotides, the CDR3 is TGTGCCAGCAGTTTATCCCCGGGTCTCGGGACTGAAGCTTTCTTT. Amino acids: CASSLSPGLGTEAFF.

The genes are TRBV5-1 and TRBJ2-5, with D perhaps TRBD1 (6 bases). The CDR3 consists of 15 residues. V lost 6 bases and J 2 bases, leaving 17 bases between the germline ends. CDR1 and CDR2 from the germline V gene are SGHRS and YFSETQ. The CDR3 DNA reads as TGCGCCAGCAAACAGACCGGACAGCCGCAAGAGACCCAGTACTTC. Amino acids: CASKQTGQPQETQYF. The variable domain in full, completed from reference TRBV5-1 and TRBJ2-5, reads KAGVTQTPRYLIKTRGQQVTLSCSPISGHRSVSWYQQTPGQGLQFLFEYFSETQRNKGNFPGRFSGRQFSNSRSEMNVSTLELGDSALYLCASKQTGQPQETQYFGPGTRLLVL.

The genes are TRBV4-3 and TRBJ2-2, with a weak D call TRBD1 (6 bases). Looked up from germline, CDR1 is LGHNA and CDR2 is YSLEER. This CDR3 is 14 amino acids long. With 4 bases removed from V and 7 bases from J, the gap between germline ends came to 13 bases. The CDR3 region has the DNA TGCGCCAGCAGCCGGTCGAACAGGGACGGGGAGCTGTTTTTT. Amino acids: CASSRSNRDGELFF.

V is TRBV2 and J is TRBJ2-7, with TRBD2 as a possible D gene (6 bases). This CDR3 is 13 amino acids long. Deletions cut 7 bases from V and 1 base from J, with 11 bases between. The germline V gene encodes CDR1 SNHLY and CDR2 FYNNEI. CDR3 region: CASTLADSYEQYF. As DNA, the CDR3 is TGTGCCAGCACCTTAGCGGATTCCTACGAGCAGTACTTC.

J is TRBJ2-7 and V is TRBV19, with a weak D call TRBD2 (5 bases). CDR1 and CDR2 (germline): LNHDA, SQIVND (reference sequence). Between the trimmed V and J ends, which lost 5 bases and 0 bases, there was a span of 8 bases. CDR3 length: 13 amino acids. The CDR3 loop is CASSSADSYEQYF. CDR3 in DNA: TGTGCCAGTAGTTCAGCGGACTCCTACGAGCAGTACTTC.

CDR3 sequence: CATPQHGTRFNEQFF. DNA for the CDR3: TGTGCCACCCCCCAGCACGGGACTAGGTTCAATGAGCAGTTCTTC. The rearrangement links TRBV2 to TRBJ2-1, with 8 nucleotides matching TRBD2. With 10 bases clipped from V and 6 bases from J, the junction kept 14 bases outside the gene matches. The CDR3 loop spans 15 amino acids. Germline values: CDR1 SNHLY, CDR2 FYNNEI.

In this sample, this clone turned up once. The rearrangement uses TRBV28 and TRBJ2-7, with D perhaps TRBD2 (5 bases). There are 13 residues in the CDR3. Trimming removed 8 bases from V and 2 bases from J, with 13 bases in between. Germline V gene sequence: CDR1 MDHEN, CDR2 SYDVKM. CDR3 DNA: TGTGCCAGCCATGGGAGAGGGCCCTACGAGCAGTACTTC. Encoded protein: CASHGRGPYEQYF.

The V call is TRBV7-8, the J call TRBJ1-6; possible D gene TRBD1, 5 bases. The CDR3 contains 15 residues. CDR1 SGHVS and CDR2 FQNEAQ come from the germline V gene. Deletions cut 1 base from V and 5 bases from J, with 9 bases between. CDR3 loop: CASSLVAGDNSPLHF. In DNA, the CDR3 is TGTGCCAGCAGCTTAGTTGCGGGGGATAATTCACCCCTCCACTTT.

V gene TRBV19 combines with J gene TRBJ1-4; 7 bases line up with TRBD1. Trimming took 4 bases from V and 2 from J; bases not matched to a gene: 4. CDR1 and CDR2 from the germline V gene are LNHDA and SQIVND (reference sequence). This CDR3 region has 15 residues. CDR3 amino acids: CASSTQGGTNEKLFF. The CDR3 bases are TGTGCCAGTAGTACCCAGGGGGGTACTAATGAAAAACTGTTTTTT. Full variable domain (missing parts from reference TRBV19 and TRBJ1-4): DGGITQSPKYLFRKEGQNVTLSCEQNLNHDAMYWYRQDPGQGLRLIYYSQIVNDFQKGDIAEGYSVSREKKESFPLTVTSAQKNPTAFYLCASSTQGGTNEKLFFGSGTQLSVL.

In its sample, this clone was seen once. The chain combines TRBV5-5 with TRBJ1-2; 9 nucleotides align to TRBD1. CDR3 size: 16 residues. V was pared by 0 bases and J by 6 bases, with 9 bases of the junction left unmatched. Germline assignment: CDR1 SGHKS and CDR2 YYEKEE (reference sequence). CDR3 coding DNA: TGTGCCAGCAGCTTGGATACAGGGGGCTGGAGTGATGGCTACACCTTC. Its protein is CASSLDTGGWSDGYTF.

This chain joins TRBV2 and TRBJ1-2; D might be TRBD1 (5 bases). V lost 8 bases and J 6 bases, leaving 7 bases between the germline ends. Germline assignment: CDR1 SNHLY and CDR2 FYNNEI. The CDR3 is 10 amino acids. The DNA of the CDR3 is TGTGCCAGCGAGACAGATGGCTACACCTTC. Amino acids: CASETDGYTF.

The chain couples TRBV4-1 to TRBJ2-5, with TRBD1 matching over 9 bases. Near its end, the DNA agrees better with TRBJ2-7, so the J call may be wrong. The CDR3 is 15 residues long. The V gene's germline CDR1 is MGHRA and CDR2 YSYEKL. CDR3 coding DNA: TGCGCCAGCAGCCCAAGACAGGGGGATTTGTACGAGCAGTACTTC. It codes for CASSPRQGDLYEQYF.

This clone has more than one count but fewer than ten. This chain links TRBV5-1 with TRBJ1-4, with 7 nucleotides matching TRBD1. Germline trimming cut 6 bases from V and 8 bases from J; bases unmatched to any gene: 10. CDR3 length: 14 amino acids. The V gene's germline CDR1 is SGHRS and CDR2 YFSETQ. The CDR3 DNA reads TGCGCCAGCACCTCGACAGGGAGAGGAGAAAAACTGTTTTTT. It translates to CASTSTGRGEKLFF.

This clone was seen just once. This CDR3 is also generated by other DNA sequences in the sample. The CDR3 nucleotides read TGTGCCAGCAGTGAAGGACAGGCAACCTATGGCTACACCTTC. This gives the protein CASSEGQATYGYTF. This chain connects TRBV6-1 to TRBJ1-2, with D perhaps TRBD1 (6 bases). Germline V gives CDR1 MNHNS, CDR2 SASEGT. The CDR3 runs to 14 residues. The germline V and J ends were trimmed by 1 base and 4 bases, with 10 bases remaining between them.

CDR3 sequence reads: CASRSIPTGGAGGYTF. Written as DNA, the CDR3 is TGTGCCAGCAGGTCCATTCCCACAGGGGGCGCGGGTGGCTACACCTTC. The chain is built from TRBV28 and TRBJ1-2; 9 bases are a match to TRBD1. V lost 6 bases and J lost 7; bases outside the gene matches: 15. This CDR3 contains 16 residues. Germline CDR1 and CDR2: MDHEN and SYDVKM.

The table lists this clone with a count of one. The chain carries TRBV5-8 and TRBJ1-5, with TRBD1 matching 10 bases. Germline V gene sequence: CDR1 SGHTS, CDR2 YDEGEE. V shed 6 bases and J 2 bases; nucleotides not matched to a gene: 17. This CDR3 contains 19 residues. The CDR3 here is CASNLPGSTGGEGNQPQHF. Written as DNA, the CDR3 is TGTGCCAGCAACCTCCCGGGATCGACAGGGGGCGAGGGCAATCAGCCCCAGCATTTT.

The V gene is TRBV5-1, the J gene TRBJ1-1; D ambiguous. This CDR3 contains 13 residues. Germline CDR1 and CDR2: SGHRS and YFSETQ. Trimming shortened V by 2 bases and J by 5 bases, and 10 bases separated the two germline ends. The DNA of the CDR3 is TGCGCCAGCAGCTTTCGGGGTAATACTGAAGCTTTCTTT. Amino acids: CASSFRGNTEAFF.

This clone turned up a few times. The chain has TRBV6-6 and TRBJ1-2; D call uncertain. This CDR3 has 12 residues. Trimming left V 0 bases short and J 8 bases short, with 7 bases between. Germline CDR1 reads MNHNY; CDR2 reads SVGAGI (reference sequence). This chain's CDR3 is CASSYSHSGYTF. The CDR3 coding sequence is TGTGCCAGCAGTTACTCGCACTCCGGCTACACCTTC.